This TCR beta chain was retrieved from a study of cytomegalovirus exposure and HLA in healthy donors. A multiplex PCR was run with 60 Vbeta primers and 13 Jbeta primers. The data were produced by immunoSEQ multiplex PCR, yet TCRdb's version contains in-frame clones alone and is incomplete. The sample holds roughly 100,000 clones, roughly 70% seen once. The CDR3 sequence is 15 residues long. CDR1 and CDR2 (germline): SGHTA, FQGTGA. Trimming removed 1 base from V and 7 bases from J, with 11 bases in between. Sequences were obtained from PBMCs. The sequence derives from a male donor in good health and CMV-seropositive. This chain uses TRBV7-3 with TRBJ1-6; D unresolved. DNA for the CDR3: TGTGCCAGCAGCTTAAATGCAAACAACAATTCACCCCTCCACTTT. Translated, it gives CASSLNANNNSPLHF.